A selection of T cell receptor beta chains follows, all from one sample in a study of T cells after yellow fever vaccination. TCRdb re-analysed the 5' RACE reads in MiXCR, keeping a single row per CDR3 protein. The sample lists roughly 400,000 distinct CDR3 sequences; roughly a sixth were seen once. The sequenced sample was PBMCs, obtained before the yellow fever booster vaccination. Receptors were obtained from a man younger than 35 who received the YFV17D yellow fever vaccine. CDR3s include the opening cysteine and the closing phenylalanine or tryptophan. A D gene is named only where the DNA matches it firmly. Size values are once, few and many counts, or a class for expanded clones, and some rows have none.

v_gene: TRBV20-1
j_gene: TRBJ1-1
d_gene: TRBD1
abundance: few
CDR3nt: TGCAGTGCTTTCCAGGGGGCCACTGAAGCTTTCTTT
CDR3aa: CSAFQGATEAFF

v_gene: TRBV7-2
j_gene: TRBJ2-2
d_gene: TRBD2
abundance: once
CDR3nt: TGTGCCAGCAGCTTAACAGCGGGGGCCTACACCGGGGAGCTGTTTTTT
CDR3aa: CASSLTAGAYTGELFF

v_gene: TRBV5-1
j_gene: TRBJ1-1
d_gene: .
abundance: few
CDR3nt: TGCGCCAGCAGCTTGGGACAGACGAACACTGAAGCTTTCTTT
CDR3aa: CASSLGQTNTEAFF

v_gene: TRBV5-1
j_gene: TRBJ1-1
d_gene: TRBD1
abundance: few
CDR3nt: TGCGCCAGCAGCCAAACCCCGACAGGGCTCGTCATGAACACTGAAGCTTTCTTT
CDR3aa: CASSQTPTGLVMNTEAFF

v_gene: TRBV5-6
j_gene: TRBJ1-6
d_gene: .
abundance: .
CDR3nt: TGTGCCAGCAGCTTTGAGTCCTCCCCCCTCCACTTT
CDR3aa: CASSFESSPLHF

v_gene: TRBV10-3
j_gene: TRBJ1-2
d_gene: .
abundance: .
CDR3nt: TGTGCCATTGCACCCCTAACGACACGGGGGGGGGGCTACACCTTC
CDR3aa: CAIAPLTTRGGGYTF

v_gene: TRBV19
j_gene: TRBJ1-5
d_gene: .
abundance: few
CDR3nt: TGTGCCAGTAGTACCCGGGGCATACCCACGGCTAATCAGCCCCAGCATTTT
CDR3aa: CASSTRGIPTANQPQHF

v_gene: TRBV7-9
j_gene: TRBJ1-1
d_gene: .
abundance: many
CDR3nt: TGTGCCAGCAGCTTTGAGTCGGGATCCACTGAAGCTTTCTTT
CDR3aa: CASSFESGSTEAFF

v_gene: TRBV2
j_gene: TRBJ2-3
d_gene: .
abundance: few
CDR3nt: TGTGCCAGCAGTATTAGGGGCACAGATACGCAGTATTTT
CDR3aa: CASSIRGTDTQYF

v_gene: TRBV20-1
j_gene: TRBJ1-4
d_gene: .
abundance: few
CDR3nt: TGCAGTGCTAGAGATGGAGGGACTAATGAAAAACTGTTTTTT
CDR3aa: CSARDGGTNEKLFF

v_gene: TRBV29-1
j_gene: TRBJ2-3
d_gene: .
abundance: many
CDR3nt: TGCAGCGTTGAAGGCGGGGACACAGATACGCAGTATTTT
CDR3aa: CSVEGGDTDTQYF

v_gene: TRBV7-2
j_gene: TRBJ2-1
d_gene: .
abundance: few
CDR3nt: TGTGCCAGCAGCTTGTTTGGAGGGGCCAAATACAATGAGCAGTTCTTC
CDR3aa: CASSLFGGAKYNEQFF

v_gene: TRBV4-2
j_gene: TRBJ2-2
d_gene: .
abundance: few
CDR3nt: TGTGCCAGCAGCCAAGATGTGGTGAGAGAGGGTTTGAACACCGGGGAGCTGTTTTTT
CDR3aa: CASSQDVVREGLNTGELFF

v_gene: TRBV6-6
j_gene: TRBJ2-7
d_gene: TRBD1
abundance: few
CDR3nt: TGTGCCAGCAGTCTCGGACAGGGCGCGGAGGAGCAGTACTTC
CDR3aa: CASSLGQGAEEQYF

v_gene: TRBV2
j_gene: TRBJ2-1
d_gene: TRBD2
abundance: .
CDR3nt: TGTGCCAGCACCCTAGCGGGGGAGATCTACAATGAGCAGTTCTTC
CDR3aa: CASTLAGEIYNEQFF

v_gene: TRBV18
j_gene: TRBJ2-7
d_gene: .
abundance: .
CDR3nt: TGTGCCAGCTCACCCGACAGGTACGAGCAGTACTTC
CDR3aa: CASSPDRYEQYF

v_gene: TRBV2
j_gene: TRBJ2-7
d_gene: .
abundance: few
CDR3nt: TGTGCCAGCAGTGAATTTGAGGTAACCTACGAGCAGTACTTC
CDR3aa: CASSEFEVTYEQYF

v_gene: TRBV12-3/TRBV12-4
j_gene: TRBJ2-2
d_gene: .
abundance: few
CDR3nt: TGTGCCAGCAGTTTAGCTAACAGTGGCGGCACCGGGGAGCTGTTTTTT
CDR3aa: CASSLANSGGTGELFF

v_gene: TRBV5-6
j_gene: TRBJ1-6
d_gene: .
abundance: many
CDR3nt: TGTGCCAGCAGCTTGGCTGCAGGGTTGGTTTCACCCCTCCACTTT
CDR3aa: CASSLAAGLVSPLHF

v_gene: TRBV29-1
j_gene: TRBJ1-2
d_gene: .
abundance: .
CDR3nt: TGCAGCGTTAACAGGGACTATGGCTACACCTTC
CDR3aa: CSVNRDYGYTF

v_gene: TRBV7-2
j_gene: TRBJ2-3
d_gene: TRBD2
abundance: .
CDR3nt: TGTGCCAGCAGCCTAAGGGAGCGGGGGGATACGCAGTATTTT
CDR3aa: CASSLRERGDTQYF

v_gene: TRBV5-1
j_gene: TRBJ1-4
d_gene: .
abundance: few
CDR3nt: TGCGCCAGCAGCTTGCGGCCGAACCCCGAAAAACTGTTTTTT
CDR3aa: CASSLRPNPEKLFF

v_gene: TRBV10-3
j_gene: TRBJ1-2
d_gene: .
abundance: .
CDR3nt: TGTGCCATCAGTGAGTCGGGGCTGTTCTATGGCTACACCTTC
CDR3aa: CAISESGLFYGYTF

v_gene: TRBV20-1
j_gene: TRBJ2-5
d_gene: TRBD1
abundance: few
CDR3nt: TGCAGTGCTAGACGACAGGGGATAGAGACCCAGTACTTC
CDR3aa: CSARRQGIETQYF

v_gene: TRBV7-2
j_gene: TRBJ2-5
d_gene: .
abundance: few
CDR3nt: TGTGCCAGCAGCTTACAAACGGGGTCCCAAGAGACCCAGTACTTC
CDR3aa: CASSLQTGSQETQYF

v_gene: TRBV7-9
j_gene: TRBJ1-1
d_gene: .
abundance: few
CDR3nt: TGTGCCAGCAGCTTACACGGGGGCACTGAAGCTTTCTTT
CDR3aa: CASSLHGGTEAFF

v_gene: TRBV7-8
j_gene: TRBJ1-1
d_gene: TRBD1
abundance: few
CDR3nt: TGTGCCAGCAGACACGACAGGGGGGGCACTGAAGCTTTCTTT
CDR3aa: CASRHDRGGTEAFF